This entry describes one T cell receptor (beta chain). No antigen is known for it. The data derive from a study of cytomegalovirus exposure and HLA in healthy donors. Across the whole study: Among roughly 190 million T cells, an earlier analysis found 90 million to 130 million unique TCR beta sequences. Whole-study results and caveats: Analysis was carried out at a later point, and it linked a missense DCLRE1C variant to TCR beta V- and J-gene trimming.

The PCR employed 60 Vbeta primers together with 13 Jbeta primers. Some clones are missing from TCRdb's copy, which holds only in-frame ones; the method was immunoSEQ multiplex PCR. The repertoire holds about 50,000 clones, with around three quarters as singletons. This CDR3 has 13 residues. Trimming shortened V by 0 bases and J by 9 bases, and 9 bases separated the two germline ends. CDR1 SGHRS and CDR2 YFSETQ come from the germline V gene. The J gene is TRBJ2-2, the V gene TRBV5-1; a possible D gene is TRBD2 (5 bases). The sequencing sample was made of PBMCs. This TCR derives from a man aged 25-45 years in good health and CMV-seropositive. CDR3 sequence: CASSLGPSRELFF. The DNA of the CDR3 is TGCGCCAGCAGCTTGGGTCCTAGCAGGGAGCTGTTTTTT.